These 24 T cell receptor beta chains originate from one sample sequenced in a study of T cell responses to AZD1222 COVID-19 vaccine. Method: immunoSEQ multiplex PCR; TCRdb's copy keeps in-frame clones and lacks some. The table lists around 140,000 clones, around 90% of them singletons. The sample was peripheral blood, taken 28 days after the second AZD1222 dose. These TCRs come from an adult who received the AZD1222 COVID-19 vaccine.

The V call is TRBV5-1, the J call TRBJ2-1; 10 bases map to TRBD1. The CDR3 runs to 15 residues. The germline CDR1 and CDR2 sequences are SGHRS and YFSETQ. Germline trimming cut 4 bases from V and 2 bases from J; bases unmatched to any gene: 3. The CDR3 DNA is TGCGCCAGCAGCCAGGGACAGGGGACCTACAATGAGCAGTTCTTC. Its protein is CASSQGQGTYNEQFF.

CDR3 DNA: TGTGCCAGCAGCGACGGGGCAACTAATGAAAAACTGTTTTTT. It specifies CASSDGATNEKLFF. The rearrangement links TRBV5-6 to TRBJ1-4; D remains unclear. Trimming left V 4 bases short and J 0 bases short, with 7 bases between. The CDR3 loop spans 14 amino acids. Germline V gene sequence: CDR1 SGHDT, CDR2 YYEEEE.

The J gene is TRBJ2-3, the V gene TRBV28, with 9 bases lining up with TRBD2. The CDR3 is made up of 16 amino acids. Trimming at V came to 3 bases and at J to 3 bases, leaving 7 bases not matched to a gene. Germline V CDR1 and CDR2: MDHEN, SYDVKM. The CDR3 is CASSLWAGGGTDTQYF. The DNA for the CDR3 is TGTGCCAGCAGTTTGTGGGCGGGAGGGGGGACAGATACGCAGTATTTT.

The table lists this clone with a count of one. The sample holds other DNA sequences that translate to the same CDR3. The V and J genes are TRBV24-1 and TRBJ2-1; 10 bases line up with TRBD2. The CDR3 contains 15 residues. Germline loops: CDR1 KGHDR, CDR2 SFDVKD. The junction had 2 bases not matched to a gene; V was cut back by 3 bases and J by 4 bases. The CDR3 DNA is TGTGCCACCAGTGATGGACTAGCGGATTACAATGAGCAGTTCTTC. Translated: CATSDGLADYNEQFF.

As regards this clone: Germline is not matched at one junction end, which may reflect a read error. The chain is built from TRBV6-1 and TRBJ1-1; 8 positions match TRBD1. The germline gives CDR1 MNHNS, CDR2 SASEGT. The CDR3 covers 13 residues. The CDR3, as DNA: TGTGCCAGCACTGAAACAGGGGGCACTGAAGCTTTCTTT. This gives the protein CASTETGGTEAFF.

V usage is TRBV28 and J usage is TRBJ2-5; D not certain. V was clipped by 4 bases and J by 5 bases, with 17 bases between them. Germline V gene sequence: CDR1 MDHEN, CDR2 SYDVKM. The CDR3 covers 15 residues. This chain's CDR3 is CASSSPTRTVETQYF. The DNA of the CDR3 is TGTGCCAGCAGTTCCCCTACCCGGACGGTGGAGACCCAGTACTTC.

This sequence joins TRBV7-6 and TRBJ2-3; D remains unclear. The V end lost 1 base, the J end lost 7 bases, and 3 bases lay between the germline ends. CDR1 is SGHVS, CDR2 FNYEAQ, per germline. This CDR3 has 11 amino acids. The CDR3 coding sequence is TGTGCCAGCAGCTTAGGATATACGCAGTATTTT. This gives the protein CASSLGYTQYF. The whole variable domain, filled in from reference TRBV7-6 and TRBJ2-3, reads GAGVSQSPRYKVTKRGQDVALRCDPISGHVSLYWYRQALGQGPEFLTYFNYEAQQDKSGLPNDRFSAERPEGSISTLTIQRTEQRDSAMYRCASSLGYTQYFGPGTRLTVL.

This rearrangement joins TRBV18 to TRBJ2-7, with a weak D call TRBD1 (5 bases). This CDR3 is built from 13 residues. V lost 3 bases to trimming and J lost 0 bases, with 6 bases between them. The germline V gene has CDR1 KGHSH and CDR2 LQKENI. The DNA for the CDR3 is TGTGCCAGCTCACCGGACATCTCCTACGAGCAGTACTTC. The encoded protein is CASSPDISYEQYF.

CDR3 sequence reads: CASSTRTGALSLPYGYTF. Written as DNA, the CDR3 is TGTGCCAGTAGTACCAGGACAGGGGCCCTTTCCTTACCCTATGGCTACACCTTC. V and J are TRBV19 and TRBJ1-2; 9 bases are a match to TRBD1. Germline lookup yields CDR1 LNHDA and CDR2 SQIVND (reference sequence). J lost 4 bases, V lost 4 bases, and 16 bases had no gene match. The CDR3 is 18 amino acids.

This clone appeared a few times. This chain uses TRBV6-5 with TRBJ1-6; perhaps TRBD1 as D (6 bases). CDR3 length equals 13 residues. Germline-derived CDR1 and CDR2 are MNHEY and SVGAGI. The ends were cut back, 5 bases at V and 7 bases at J, with 9 bases in the middle. The CDR3 region is CASSRTVNSPLHF. Written as DNA, the CDR3 is TGTGCCAGCAGTCGGACAGTCAATTCACCCCTCCACTTT.

The gene calls are TRBV5-3 and TRBJ2-7; TRBD1 is a possible D gene (6 bases). TRBV5-3 is an ORF, and what it does is uncertain. The CDR3 runs 14 residues. Trimming pared 1 base from V and 2 bases from J, leaving 10 bases between. The CDR3 DNA sequence: TGTGCCAGAAGCTTGAGGACAGCCCCCTACGAGCAGTACTTC. Its translation is CARSLRTAPYEQYF.

This clone has only one observation. J is TRBJ2-2 and V is TRBV27; D call uncertain. There are 14 residues in the CDR3. Germline V gives CDR1 MNHEY, CDR2 SMNVEV (reference sequence). V lost 3 bases and J lost 3, with 8 bases in between. CDR3 in DNA: TGTGCCAGCAGTTTGCAAGGCGACACCGGGGAGCTGTTTTTT. Translated, it gives CASSLQGDTGELFF.

This clone was observed a few times. J is TRBJ1-5 and V is TRBV10-2; a weak D match, TRBD1 (5 bases). The germline V gene encodes CDR1 WSHSY and CDR2 SAAADI. There are 13 residues in the CDR3. The V end lost 8 bases, the J end lost 7 bases, and 15 bases lay between the germline ends. In DNA form, the CDR3 reads TGCGCCAGCGGTACGGGACTGGCACAGCCCCAGCATTTT. Translation gives CASGTGLAQPQHF.

The chain combines TRBV2 with TRBJ1-5; D unclear. The CDR3 sequence is 15 residues long. Trimming took off 2 bases at V and 4 bases at J, with 12 bases between the two ends. CDR1 and CDR2 from the germline V gene are SNHLY and FYNNEI. This CDR3 is CASSEWVWGNQPQHF. The DNA for the CDR3 is TGTGCCAGCAGTGAATGGGTATGGGGTAATCAGCCCCAGCATTTT.

V gene TRBV24-1 combines with J gene TRBJ2-7; TRBD1 matches 8 bases. The CDR3 contains 17 residues. V shed 11 bases and J 2 bases; nucleotides not matched to a gene: 19. Germline values: CDR1 KGHDR, CDR2 SFDVKD. The CDR3 DNA reads TGTGCCAGCGAACGACTGCTAGATAGGACAGGGACCTACGAGCAGTACTTC. Encoded protein: CASERLLDRTGTYEQYF.

This CDR3 reads CASSADFYGYTF. The CDR3 DNA follows: TGCGCCAGCAGCGCTGACTTCTATGGCTACACCTTC. This chain uses TRBV5-1 with TRBJ1-2; unclear D gene. The germline gives CDR1 SGHRS, CDR2 YFSETQ. This CDR3 spans 12 amino acids. Trimming shortened V by 4 bases and J by 4 bases, and 8 bases separated the two germline ends.

This sequence joins TRBV2 and TRBJ2-7; TRBD2 matches at 7 bases. The germline V gene encodes CDR1 SNHLY and CDR2 FYNNEI. CDR3 length equals 13 residues. Trimming took 4 bases from V and 4 from J; bases not matched to a gene: 4. The CDR3 coding sequence is TGTGCCAGCAGTGGTGCGGGAGAGTACGAGCAGTACTTC. This codes for CASSGAGEYEQYF.

The chain couples TRBV2 to TRBJ2-2; 9 nucleotides align to TRBD1. J gave up 0 bases and V 8 bases, and 4 bases lay outside the gene matches. This CDR3 contains 15 residues. Germline lookup yields CDR1 SNHLY and CDR2 FYNNEI. CDR3 bases: TGTGCCAGCGTTACAGGGGGCACGAACACCGGGGAGCTGTTTTTT. Translating gives CASVTGGTNTGELFF.

This chain links TRBV6-1 with TRBJ2-5; no clear D gene. The CDR3 runs 12 residues. Looked up from germline, CDR1 is MNHNS and CDR2 is SASEGT. Trimming removed 2 bases from V and 5 bases from J, with 6 bases in between. The CDR3 protein is CASSERWETQYF. The CDR3 region has the DNA TGTGCCAGCAGTGAAAGGTGGGAGACCCAGTACTTC.

CDR3 bases: TGTGCCAGCAGCTTAAGCGCCCGGGGTCTAGCGGGACTGCACAATGAGCAGTTCTTC. Amino acid sequence: CASSLSARGLAGLHNEQFF. This sequence joins TRBV7-2 and TRBJ2-1; 9 bases match TRBD2. Unmatched junction bases numbered 16, after V lost 2 bases and J lost 5 bases. Germline V gene sequence: CDR1 SGHTA, CDR2 FQGNSA. The CDR3 has 19 residues.

The chain is built from TRBV18 and TRBJ2-7; no definite D call. Trimming took off 3 bases at V and 0 bases at J, with 12 bases between the two ends. The germline CDR1 and CDR2 sequences are KGHSH and LQKENI. The length of the CDR3 is 15 residues. CDR3 amino acids: CASSPIGRNSYEQYF. Written as DNA, the CDR3 is TGTGCCAGCTCACCTATCGGACGGAACTCCTACGAGCAGTACTTC. Based on the CDR3 plus reference TRBV18 and TRBJ2-7, the full variable domain is NAGVMQNPRHLVRRRGQEARLRCSPMKGHSHVYWYRQLPEEGLKFMVYLQKENIIDESGMPKERFSAEFPKEGPSILRIQQVVRGDSAAYFCASSPIGRNSYEQYFGPGTRLTVT.

The chain couples TRBV27 to TRBJ2-3; D not certain. The CDR3 contains 13 residues. Per germline, CDR1 MNHEY and CDR2 SMNVEV (reference sequence). The V gene lost 0 bases and the J gene lost 2 bases, with 3 bases spanning the gap. The DNA of the CDR3 is TGTGCCAGCAGTTTATCGTTCACAGATACGCAGTATTTT. Amino acid sequence: CASSLSFTDTQYF.

V gene TRBV7-9 combines with J gene TRBJ2-2; perhaps D is TRBD1 or TRBD2 (6 bases each). With 1 base removed from V and 5 bases from J, the gap between germline ends came to 14 bases. The CDR3 covers 16 residues. Looked up from germline, CDR1 is SEHNR and CDR2 is FQNEAQ (reference sequence). The CDR3 DNA sequence: TGTGCCAGCAGCTTAGTCGGGGGCGCGATAACCGGGGAGCTGTTTTTT. It codes for CASSLVGGAITGELFF.

The chain employs TRBV5-1 and TRBJ1-5; D gene uncertain. Trimming pared 0 bases from V and 7 bases from J, leaving 14 bases between. The CDR3 is 15 residues long. Germline-derived CDR1 and CDR2 are SGHRS and YFSETQ. The CDR3 DNA follows: TGCGCCAGCAGCTTGGTACCGGGAACGGGACAGCCCCAGCATTTT. Translating it yields CASSLVPGTGQPQHF.